The entry below describes one TCR beta chain. What it recognizes is unknown. Germline assignment: CDR1 LNHNV and CDR2 YYDKDF (reference sequence). Trimming pared 10 bases from V and 5 bases from J, leaving 27 bases between. The CDR3 has 16 residues. Repertoires were generated with immunoSEQ multiplex PCR, while TCRdb's copy carries only in-frame clones and drops some. Among a few million clones, less than 95% were seen once, and the ten largest hold approximately 0.4%. The data belong to a study of shared clonotypes between healthy human individuals. Findings and caveats of the study: Clonotypes shared by all four sorted-subset donors had higher generation probabilities than non-shared clonotypes.

Sample: naive CD4+ T cells from PBMCs. Subset meaning: CD45RA+ positively selected. The sequence was obtained from a man aged 18-30 years in good health. Some clones in this sample may be carry-over from other donors' samples. This rearrangement joins TRBV15 to TRBJ2-7, with a tentative D call TRBD2 (6 bases). The DNA of the CDR3 is TGTGCCAGTGTGCTGGAGGGGCCCGGCGTTGGGAACGAGCAGTACTTC. Its translation is CASVLEGPGVGNEQYF.